A single T cell receptor beta chain is shown here with its context. The same CDR3 is also encoded by other DNA sequences in this sample. Produced via immunoSEQ multiplex PCR; TCRdb's table is partial and in-frame only. The sample includes about 200,000 clones, around 90% of them seen just once. Recruitment covered about two dozen US areas and drew participants whose ages spanned roughly 18 to 100 years. Participants' reported clinical history set cohort assignment. The data originate from a study of blood T cell repertoires in COVID-19. CDR1 and CDR2 from the germline V gene are MNHEY and SMNVEV (reference sequence). The V and J ends lost 9 bases and 1 base, in that order; junction bases with no gene match: 5. The CDR3 loop spans 13 amino acids.

This TCR was recovered from a woman aged 25 to 39 who had recovered from COVID-19. Sequenced material: PBMCs or T cells enriched from blood (not recorded which). The chain links TRBV27 to TRBJ1-1; 7 positions match TRBD1. The CDR3 spells CASRDRGNTEAFF. The CDR3 DNA follows: TGTGCCAGTAGGGACAGAGGGAACACTGAAGCTTTCTTT.